The present entry profiles one T cell receptor (beta chain) with its context. Its specificity is not known. It may be a read error: a sequence one base away is much more abundant. This entry belongs to a study of blood T cells in healthy people across ages. General study findings and limits: Naive and antigen-experienced cells could not be conclusively compared, given unsorted PBMCs.

With a J-beta primer mix and a sample-barcoded 5' primer, a second PCR ran about 7 to 12 cycles. One entry per CDR3 protein, called by TCRdb with MiXCR from the 5' RACE reads. The table shows under 2 million distinct CDR3 sequences, with roughly a third occurring only once. Germline values: CDR1 SGHTA, CDR2 FQGNSA. The CDR3 is 15 amino acids. The sequence was obtained from a woman between 25 and 40 years old in good health. Sequencing input: blood. The chain couples TRBV7-2 to TRBJ2-1; D perhaps matches TRBD1 (5 bases). The DNA end is more similar to TRBJ2-7, so the J call may be wrong. CDR3: CASSLDTSSYNEQYF. DNA of the CDR3: TGTGCCAGCAGCTTGGACACGAGCTCCTACAATGAGCAGTACTTC.